The entry below describes one T cell receptor (beta chain). 13 Jbeta primers and 60 Vbeta primers were used for the PCR. Clones were sequenced by immunoSEQ multiplex PCR, and TCRdb holds only the in-frame ones, with some missing. In the table there are 95,000 or so clones, 81% of which are singletons. The data were obtained in a study of cytomegalovirus exposure and HLA in healthy donors. Trimming at V came to 5 bases and at J to 0 bases, leaving 7 bases not matched to a gene. The CDR3 runs 14 residues. Germline V gene lookup returns CDR1 SQVTM and CDR2 ANQGSEA. The origin of this receptor is a woman in her 70s in good health and CMV-seropositive. The chain uses TRBV29-1 and TRBJ2-7; the match to TRBD2 covers 7 bases. The specimen sequenced was PBMCs. Here the CDR3 DNA reads TGCAGCGTTCTCGGACTAGAGAGCTCCTACGAGCAGTACTTC. It is translated as CSVLGLESSYEQYF.